The clone carrying this TCR delta chain has only a few counts. Given a far larger clone just one base away, this is likely a sequencing read error. Other DNA sequences in this sample translate to the same CDR3. V lost 3 bases and J 0 bases, leaving 13 bases between the germline ends. Germline loops: CDR1 GEAIGNYY, CDR2 EKD. This CDR3 is 15 amino acids long. This record belongs to a study of gamma-delta T cells after stem cell transplantation. TCRdb called clones anew from the RT-PCR reads with CATT. The data contain some 2,100 delta-chain clones, 1.5% to 2% of them singletons. The sample consisted of gamma-delta T cells. The gene calls are TRDV2 and TRDJ1; no reliable D call. This TCR came from a human donor. It is not recorded whose cells these are; they may come from a transplant donor. CDR3 sequence reads: CACDPLAPYTDKLIF. The CDR3 DNA sequence: TGTGCCTGTGACCCCCTCGCCCCATACACCGATAAACTCATCTTT.